These 26 T cell receptor beta chains originate from one sample sequenced in a study of T cell repertoires in cytomegalovirus infection. TCRdb re-called the reads through MiXCR, storing one row per CDR3 protein. The table includes roughly 120,000 distinct CDR3 sequences, 30% detected once. No antigens are known for them. The sequencing used CD8+ T cells from cultured PBMCs, collected from culture after CMV antigen stimulation. The receptor source for this set is a human donor in good health (CMV status not recorded). Some clones in this sample may be carry-over from other donors' samples.

CDR3 protein: CASSFSGSAQPQHF. Written as DNA, the CDR3 is TGTGCCAGCAGTTTCTCAGGGTCCGCTCAGCCCCAGCATTTT. The chain carries TRBV27 and TRBJ1-5, with D perhaps TRBD1 (5 bases). The V and J ends lost 3 bases and 6 bases respectively, with 12 bases between them. Germline V CDR1 and CDR2: MNHEY, SMNVEV (reference sequence). There are 14 residues in the CDR3.

This chain connects TRBV12-3 or TRBV12-4 to TRBJ2-7; TRBD2 might be the D (5 bases). Trimming removed 5 bases from V and 0 bases from J, with 20 bases in between. CDR3 length: 17 amino acids. The CDR3 DNA sequence: TGTGCCAGCAGTCCTAGGACGGGGATGGAAATCTCCTACGAGCAGTACTTC. It yields the protein CASSPRTGMEISYEQYF.

This clonotype was detected many times. This chain joins TRBV10-3 and TRBJ1-1; TRBD1 agrees at 10 bases. In germline, CDR1 is ENHRY, CDR2 SYGVKD. The V gene end was trimmed by 8 bases and the J gene end by 5 bases; junction bases not matched to a gene: 8. The CDR3 covers 14 residues. The CDR3 sequence is CAIGQTGGWTEAFF. As DNA, the CDR3 is TGTGCCATCGGCCAGACAGGGGGCTGGACTGAAGCTTTCTTT.

This rearrangement joins TRBV7-2 to TRBJ2-7; 7 bases fit TRBD1. This CDR3 contains 18 residues. CDR1 is SGHTA and CDR2 is FQGNSA in the germline V gene. V lost 4 bases, J lost 0 bases, and 15 bases stayed unmatched. In DNA form, the CDR3 reads TGTGCCAGCAGCTGGGGCCGCTCACAGGGGTACTTCTCCTACGAGCAGTACTTC. Encoded protein: CASSWGRSQGYFSYEQYF.

The chain carries TRBV6-2 or TRBV6-3 and TRBJ2-7, with a weak D call TRBD1 (7 bases). Trimming cost V 2 bases and J 5 bases, with 22 bases left between them. Looked up from germline, CDR1 is MNHEY and CDR2 is SVGEGT. The CDR3 length is 17 residues. The CDR3 spells CASSYMEGAHPGDEQYF. The DNA for the CDR3 is TGTGCCAGCAGTTACATGGAGGGGGCCCATCCAGGGGACGAGCAGTACTTC.

The gene calls are TRBV2 and TRBJ2-2; a weak D match, TRBD2 (5 bases). This CDR3 spans 13 amino acids. V dropped 7 bases and J dropped 1 base, with 7 bases sitting between them. The germline V gene encodes CDR1 SNHLY and CDR2 FYNNEI. Here the CDR3 reads CASNGENTGELFF. CDR3 bases: TGTGCCAGCAACGGGGAGAACACCGGGGAGCTGTTTTTT.

There are many counts of this clonotype. The chain recombines TRBV7-6 with TRBJ1-1, with a tentative D call TRBD1 (6 bases). In germline, CDR1 is SGHVS, CDR2 FNYEAQ. V was shortened by 5 bases and J by 1 base, with 17 bases between the two germline ends. This CDR3 has 16 amino acids. The CDR3 is CASSLPPQGQNTEAFF. Here the CDR3 DNA reads TGTGCCAGCAGCCTTCCCCCGCAGGGGCAGAACACTGAAGCTTTCTTT.

There are a few counts of this clonotype. The J gene is TRBJ1-5, the V gene TRBV12-3 or TRBV12-4; D not certain. CDR3 length: 13 amino acids. The germline V and J ends were trimmed by 4 bases and 11 bases, with 15 bases remaining between them. CDR3 protein: CASSSPGRMAQHF. Written as DNA, the CDR3 is TGTGCCAGCAGTTCCCCGGGTAGAATGGCCCAGCATTTT.

V usage is TRBV4-1 and J usage is TRBJ1-6, with 9 bases matching TRBD1. The V gene's germline CDR1 is MGHRA and CDR2 YSYEKL. With V trimmed by 3 bases and J by 9 bases, 6 bases remained unmatched. This CDR3 has 15 residues. The chain's CDR3 is CASSQNRGLASPLHF. The CDR3 DNA reads as TGCGCCAGCAGCCAGAACAGGGGGCTTGCTTCACCCCTCCACTTT.

This chain joins TRBV12-3 or TRBV12-4 and TRBJ2-1; D is unresolved. The CDR3 consists of 17 residues. Trimming removed 0 bases at V and 5 bases at J, with 17 bases between. DNA for the CDR3: TGTGCCAGCAGTTTAGCGGATCTCATGTATTGGCACAATGAGCAGTTCTTC. It specifies CASSLADLMYWHNEQFF.

The CDR3 DNA follows: TGTGCCAGCAAAAGGGGAAAGACTGAAGCTTTCTTT. Protein sequence: CASKRGKTEAFF. The chain combines TRBV27 with TRBJ1-1, with a tentative D call TRBD1 (5 bases). This CDR3 region has 12 residues. The germline CDR1 and CDR2 sequences are MNHEY and SMNVEV (reference sequence). The V end lost 7 bases, the J end lost 5 bases, and 11 bases lay between the germline ends.

The chain links TRBV5-6 to TRBJ2-1, with 9 bases identical to TRBD2. CDR3 length: 20 residues. CDR1 and CDR2 (germline): SGHDT, YYEEEE. The junction had 13 bases not matched to a gene; V was cut back by 0 bases and J by 0 bases. The CDR3 here is CASSLVASGATISSYNEQFF. Here the CDR3 DNA reads TGTGCCAGCAGCTTGGTGGCTAGCGGGGCAACTATCAGCTCCTACAATGAGCAGTTCTTC.

This clonotype was picked up a small number of times. The chain recombines TRBV10-2 with TRBJ2-1; TRBD2 is a possible D gene (5 bases). Germline loops: CDR1 WSHSY, CDR2 SAAADI. V lost 2 bases, J lost 9 bases, and 11 bases lay in between. The CDR3 consists of 13 residues. DNA for the CDR3: TGCGCCAGCAGTGAGGGTAGCGTAGGTGAGCAGTTCTTC. This translates into CASSEGSVGEQFF.

J is TRBJ2-2 and V is TRBV6-5; D unresolved. Trimming removed 4 bases at V and 6 bases at J, with 6 bases between. The CDR3 has 12 residues. Germline values: CDR1 MNHEY, CDR2 SVGAGI. CDR3 nucleotide sequence: TGTGCCAGCAGTTTTTGGGCCGGGGAGCTGTTTTTT. Protein sequence: CASSFWAGELFF.

The genes are TRBV24-1 and TRBJ1-1, with 8 bases fitting TRBD1. Germline CDR1 KGHDR, CDR2 SFDVKD. Trimming removed 9 bases from V and 1 base from J; junction bases left unmatched: 9. CDR3 length: 15 residues. The CDR3 region is CATESAGGQNTEAFF. The CDR3 region has the DNA TGTGCCACCGAGAGCGCAGGGGGCCAGAACACTGAAGCTTTCTTT.

The chain is built from TRBV19 and TRBJ2-1, with TRBD1 matching over 9 bases. The CDR3 totals 15 residues. Germline V gene lookup returns CDR1 LNHDA and CDR2 SQIVND (reference sequence). V was clipped by 5 bases and J by 7 bases; unmatched bases: 9. CDR3 sequence reads: CASSPPGQGGNEQFF. In DNA, the CDR3 is TGTGCCAGTAGTCCACCGGGACAGGGAGGAAATGAGCAGTTCTTC.

This clonotype was found many times. The rearrangement joins TRBV11-2 to TRBJ1-2; D remains ambiguous. Germline CDR1 SGHAT, CDR2 FQNNGV. The CDR3 sequence is 13 residues long. Trimming shortened V by 5 bases and J by 3 bases, and 10 bases separated the two germline ends. The CDR3 loop is CASSPGQDYGYTF. In DNA form, the CDR3 reads TGTGCCAGCAGCCCCGGGCAGGACTATGGCTACACCTTC.

The V gene is TRBV24-1, the J gene TRBJ2-2; the match to TRBD1 covers 11 bases. The V gene end was trimmed by 0 bases and the J gene end by 3 bases; junction bases not matched to a gene: 8. The CDR3 contains 19 residues. Germline lookup yields CDR1 KGHDR and CDR2 SFDVKD. The CDR3 here is CATSDLWTGGWKDTGELFF. DNA for the CDR3: TGTGCCACCAGTGATTTGTGGACAGGGGGCTGGAAGGACACCGGGGAGCTGTTTTTT.

J is TRBJ1-1 and V is TRBV3-1, with D perhaps matching TRBD1 (5 bases). Trimming stripped 4 bases from V and 1 base from J, with 7 bases between. The CDR3 loop spans 13 amino acids. Germline CDR1 is LGHDT and CDR2 is YNNKEL (reference sequence). The CDR3 nucleotides read TGTGCCAGCAGCCCGACAGCGAACACTGAAGCTTTCTTT. The encoded protein is CASSPTANTEAFF.

This clonotype was seen more than once but under ten times. The chain carries TRBV12-3 or TRBV12-4 and TRBJ1-1; 9 nucleotides agree with TRBD1. J lost 4 bases, V lost 4 bases, and 7 bases had no gene match. The CDR3 contains 15 residues. The CDR3, as DNA: TGTGCCAGCAGTTGGACAGGGGAAGTTGTCACTGAAGCTTTCTTT. Its protein product is CASSWTGEVVTEAFF.

The J gene is TRBJ2-5, the V gene TRBV11-2; maybe TRBD2 (7 bases). Germline V CDR1 and CDR2: SGHAT, FQNNGV. V dropped 4 bases and J dropped 5 bases, with 20 bases sitting between them. CDR3 length: 16 amino acids. The CDR3 loop reads CASSSNPRGAGETQYF. The CDR3 nucleotides read TGTGCCAGCAGCTCGAACCCCCGGGGGGCGGGGGAGACCCAGTACTTC.

The gene calls are TRBV7-2 and TRBJ1-2; D not resolved. The CDR3 is 16 residues long. From germline, CDR1 is SGHTA and CDR2 FQGNSA. V lost 2 bases to trimming and J lost 4 bases, with 17 bases between them. In nucleotides, the CDR3 is TGTGCCAGCAGCTTAATCTTGTCGACCCCACTCTATGGCTACACCTTC. Translation: CASSLILSTPLYGYTF.

This clonotype came up many times. The rearrangement joins TRBV7-2 to TRBJ2-1; TRBD1 matches at 8 bases. V lost 1 base to trimming and J lost 0 bases; unmatched junction nucleotides: 14. CDR3 size: 20 residues. Germline CDR1 and CDR2: SGHTA and FQGNSA. CDR3 in DNA: TGTGCCAGCAGCTTAGAAGACCTAGACAGGGGTGTTAGCTCCTACAATGAGCAGTTCTTC. It translates to CASSLEDLDRGVSSYNEQFF.

V is TRBV3-1 and J is TRBJ2-6; possible D gene TRBD1, 5 bases. The CDR3 totals 18 residues. Trimming stripped 4 bases from V and 0 bases from J, with 16 bases between. Germline loops: CDR1 LGHDT, CDR2 YNNKEL (reference sequence). The CDR3 nucleotides read TGTGCCAGCAGCCTTTGGCAGGGCCCCCTCTCTGGGGCCAACGTCCTGACTTTC. Its protein product is CASSLWQGPLSGANVLTF.

This clonotype turned up a few times. V and J are TRBV7-9 and TRBJ1-6, with 9 bases identical to TRBD1. J gave up 9 bases and V 2 bases, and 5 bases lay outside the gene matches. The CDR3 is made up of 15 amino acids. Germline V gives CDR1 SEHNR, CDR2 FQNEAQ (reference sequence). For the CDR3, the DNA is TGTGCCAGCAGCTTAACACAGGGGGCGCTTTCACCCCTCCACTTT. This codes for CASSLTQGALSPLHF.

This clonotype has more than one count but fewer than ten. The rearrangement uses TRBV7-3 and TRBJ1-2, with a possible D match to TRBD1 (5 bases). Germline V gene data show CDR1 as SGHTA and CDR2 as FQGTGA. The V gene lost 5 bases and the J gene lost 2 bases, with 18 bases spanning the gap. CDR3 length: 16 amino acids. CDR3 protein: CASSPSGQSVNYGYTF. In DNA, the CDR3 is TGTGCCAGCAGCCCCTCAGGGCAGTCCGTGAACTATGGCTACACCTTC.